This entry concerns a single TCR beta chain. No antigen is known for it. This sample is part of a study of vaccination and CD4 T cells after COVID-19. Study as a whole: Cells were stimulated with overlapping spike peptide pools from SARS-CoV-2, HCoV-NL63, HCoV-OC43 and HCoV-229E.

The Oncomine TCR Beta short-read assay was applied to DNA of cultured CD4+ T cells. TCRdb passed the PCR reads through MiXCR, listing each CDR3 protein once. The sample includes 15,000 or so distinct CDR3 sequences, about 50% of them seen just once. Specified time point: late sampling 161 to 241 days after vaccination in three convalescent patients. The treatment was: roughly 11-day PBMC culture with coronavirus spike peptide pools or control peptides (ViraFEST assay). Antigen-specific T cell expansion with peptide pools preceded TCR sequencing in the ViraFEST approach. IL-2 (about 10 IU/ml) and peptide pools (roughly 10 ug/ml) were added to cultures of approximately 2 million PBMCs per well. Cultures got half-medium changes with IL-2 on days 3 and 7. The sample in question was CD4+ T cells from blood, cultured in vitro, obtained about 7 months after SARS-CoV-2 vaccination. The clonotype originates from a human donor who had recovered from COVID-19.

CDR3 sequence reads: CASSPRRGPDTQYF. In nucleotides, the CDR3 is TGTGCCAGCAGCCCCCGACGCGGCCCAGATACGCAGTATTTT. The chain couples TRBV11-3 to TRBJ2-3, with D hard to call. CDR3 length: 14 amino acids. CDR1 and CDR2 from the germline V gene are SGHNT and YENEEA. V shed 5 bases and J shed 4 bases, with 13 bases lying between them.